Here is one T cell receptor (beta chain) with its context. This sample was included in a study of beta chain features in type 1 diabetes. This CDR3 spans 15 amino acids. In germline, CDR1 is SGHRS, CDR2 YFSETQ. The V gene end was trimmed by 2 bases and the J gene end by 4 bases; junction bases not matched to a gene: 8. Reverse transcribing all isolated RNA meant expressed TCRB transcripts were sequenced. Clones were sequenced by immunoSEQ multiplex PCR, and TCRdb holds only the in-frame ones, with some missing. The repertoire holds 150,000 to 160,000 clones, with roughly 11% as singletons. The chain employs TRBV5-1 and TRBJ1-2; 7 positions agree with TRBD1. Sequenced sample: central memory CD4+ T cells from blood. The origin of this receptor is a man in his late teens or twenties in good health. CDR3 protein: CASSLTGVASYGYTF. CDR3 nucleotide sequence: TGCGCCAGCAGCTTAACAGGGGTGGCATCCTATGGCTACACCTTC.